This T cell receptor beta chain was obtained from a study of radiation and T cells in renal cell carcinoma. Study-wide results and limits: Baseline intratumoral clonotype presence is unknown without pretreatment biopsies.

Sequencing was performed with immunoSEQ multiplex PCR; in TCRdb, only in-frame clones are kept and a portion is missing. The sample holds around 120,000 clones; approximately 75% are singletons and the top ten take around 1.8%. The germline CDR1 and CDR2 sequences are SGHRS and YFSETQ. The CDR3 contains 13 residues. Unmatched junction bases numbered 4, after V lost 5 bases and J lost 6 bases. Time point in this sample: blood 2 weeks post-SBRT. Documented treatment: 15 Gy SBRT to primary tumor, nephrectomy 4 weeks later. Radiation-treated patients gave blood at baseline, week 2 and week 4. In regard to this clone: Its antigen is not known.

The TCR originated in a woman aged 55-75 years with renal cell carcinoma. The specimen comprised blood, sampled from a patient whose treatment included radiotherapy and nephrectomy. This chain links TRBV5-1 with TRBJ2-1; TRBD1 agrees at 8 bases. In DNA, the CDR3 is TGCGCCAGCAGAAGGACAGGGAGCAATGAGCAGTTCTTC. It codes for CASRRTGSNEQFF. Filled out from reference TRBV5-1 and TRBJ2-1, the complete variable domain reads KAGVTQTPRYLIKTRGQQVTLSCSPISGHRSVSWYQQTPGQGLQFLFEYFSETQRNKGNFPGRFSGRQFSNSRSEMNVSTLELGDSALYLCASRRTGSNEQFFGPGTRLTVL.